This T cell receptor (beta chain) came from a study of blood T cell repertoires in COVID-19. J lost 7 bases, V lost 0 bases, and 8 bases had no gene match. Germline CDR1 reads LNHNV; CDR2 reads YYDKDF (reference sequence). This CDR3 is built from 17 residues. The data were produced by immunoSEQ multiplex PCR, yet TCRdb's version contains in-frame clones alone and is incomplete. The sample lists 26,000 or so clones, about 90% occurring once. Sequenced: peripheral blood. The chain employs TRBV15 and TRBJ2-1; 11 nucleotides align to TRBD2. This receptor was obtained from a man aged 70-80 years with acute or convalescent COVID-19. CDR3 nucleotide sequence: TGTGCCACCAGCAGAGATGTGGGACTAGCGGAGAGGAATGAGCAGTTCTTC. Translating gives CATSRDVGLAERNEQFF.